The TCR beta chain described here comes from a study of cytomegalovirus exposure and HLA in healthy donors (dated by TCRdb to about 2017). Some background on the complete study: An earlier analysis of 587 of the donors reported 250 to 350 Gb of sequence data and approximately 120 million unique TCR beta sequences obtained from around 190 million T cells. An early release that covered fewer than 750 HLA-typed donors contained approximately 320 gigabases of sequencing data and 70 million to 100 million unique TCR sequences. Of the roughly 400 genotyped donors, 80% to 90% were placed in the genetic ancestry cluster associated with self-reported Caucasian donors. The study aimed to test whether cataloging public T cell receptors could reveal signatures of past pathogen exposure. Using immunosequencing, the study profiled T cell repertoires from some 670 subjects and related those repertoires to cytomegalovirus serostatus. Along with the roughly 670-subject first cohort, a separate validation cohort of over a hundred different subjects was used. The study combined high-throughput TCR immunosequencing, statistical association of individual TCRs with disease status, and machine learning to predict cytomegalovirus infection status. In a later analysis, previously published TCR beta repertoires from 550 to 750 donors were re-analyzed and high-resolution HLA genotyping was added so that TCR occurrence patterns could be studied. Rather than using new phenotypic data, the later analysis identified candidate immune exposures from TCR beta sequences and from how often those sequences occurred across donors. In an earlier analysis of about 590 of the donors, high-throughput TCR beta sequencing was used to judge whether each TCR beta V gene segment behaved as functional or pseudogenic. Alongside the repertoire data, information on donor age, sex, ethnicity and CMV serostatus was compiled. In a later genetic analysis, genome-wide SNP genotypes for about 65% of the roughly 700 donors were used, and that subset was treated as a discovery cohort. Every repertoire in the discovery cohort had been generated on one and the same sequencing platform. HLA typing covered class I and class II loci at four-digit resolution. The number of typed donors differed by locus: about 620-640 for A, B, C, DRB1 and DQB1; some 500 for DQA1; around 610 for DPA1; and 450 to 480 for DPB1. Because of strong linkage in the cohort, five DR-DQ haplotypes were treated as single units for association and clustering. Among a few hundred genotyped donors of the cohort, an average of 235,054 unique TCR beta nucleotide sequences were sequenced per donor, around 18% of them non-productive.

In total, roughly 670 healthy bone marrow donors made up the cohort. Cohort members were all nominally healthy when sampled, although unrecorded immune exposures were likely present. The donor tested CMV seropositive and was one of the 289 seropositive cohort members. A peripheral blood sample was provided by each donor, and peripheral blood mononuclear cells were used for TCR beta sequencing. The Qiagen DNeasy Blood Extraction Kit was used to extract genomic DNA from the blood cell samples. Findings and caveats that apply to the study as a whole: According to a later genetic analysis, donors in an Asian-associated ancestry cluster had fewer N-insertions in productive TCRs than the approximately 630-donor mean. In vitro tests confirmed that a few of the cytomegalovirus-associated TCR beta chains recognize cytomegalovirus antigens. Sequencing depth was assumed to be roughly uniform across donors in the presence/absence analyses, though that assumption may not hold. The cohort was sequenced for TCR beta chains only, and without alpha or paired-chain data the features that could be detected were limited. Roughly 17 rarely observed V segments, including chromosome 9 orphons, were excluded from the earlier analysis of some 590 of the donors because counts were too low. Because HLA typing was missing for some donors at each locus, association tests included only the typed subset. For the cohort, immune exposure information was limited to CMV serostatus. While some public TCRs were present in many individuals, most TCR sequences turned up only very rarely across donors. In a later analysis, TCR association rates were found to vary across HLA loci, with the most associated TCRs seen for DRB1 alleles and the fewest for HLA-C alleles. According to a later analysis, parvovirus B19, influenza, CMV and Epstein-Barr virus appeared linked to several top co-occurrence clusters. The study gave a list of about 170 TCR beta chains associated with cytomegalovirus. The authors suggested that the approach could potentially be extended to other disease states and immunological phenotypes. In an earlier analysis of 587 of the donors, most TCR beta V segments appeared in productive rearrangements about 87% or about 30% of the time, broadly matching IMGT annotations. The sequencing pipeline was judged likely to have produced a cluster of highly shared sequence variants as a technical artifact. Correlated functional status among segregating V segments might reflect linkage disequilibrium, but an unknown experimental factor could not be ruled out. The classifier was reported to diagnose cytomegalovirus status with high specificity and sensitivity in both the original and validation cohorts. A later analysis found that most CMV-associated TCR beta chains appeared HLA-restricted, with HLA associations seemingly driven largely by CMV exposure. Assigning TCR associations to individual alleles was difficult when HLA alleles, especially DR and DQ, strongly co-occurred. Specific HLA alleles were associated with 16,951 TCR beta sequences at a false discovery rate of 0.05 in a later analysis. A later analysis found that HLA-associated TCR beta chains were more clonally expanded and had lower generation probabilities than equally common non-associated chains. A further reported finding was that TCR beta sequences accurately predicted the HLA-A and HLA-B alleles for most subjects in the first cohort. In a later genetic analysis, a missense DCLRE1C variant was associated with V-gene and J-gene trimming of TCR beta chains, and the association was replicated in an independent cohort.

Library method: the immunoSEQ multiplex PCR assay. The multiplex PCR relied on a mix of 60 forward primers for TCR Vbeta segments and 13 reverse primers for TCR Jbeta segments. A multiplex PCR assay on genomic DNA amplified the CDR3 region of rearranged TCR beta genes. Amplified TCR beta libraries were sequenced as 87-base-pair reads on the Illumina HiSeq System. In the authors' own workflow: In a later analysis, tens of millions of unique TCR beta chains were counted across the 500 to 850 repertoires, and roughly 11 million of these chains were shared by at least two donors. Raw reads were error-corrected and collapsed into unique sequences with a nearest-neighbor algorithm that merged closely related sequences to remove PCR and sequencing errors. V, D and J gene segments were assigned by aligning CDR3 sequences to IMGT reference sequences. Each retained sequence needed at least a six-nucleotide match to both a V gene segment and a J gene segment. A rearrangement was called productive if the CDR3 had no stop codons and remained in frame with V and J, and every other rearrangement was called non-productive. Following IMGT convention, CDR3 was defined as the stretch from the second conserved V-encoded cysteine to the conserved J-encoded phenylalanine. The earlier analysis of a few hundred of the donors excluded sequences that lacked an unambiguous match to a single V gene segment. In an earlier analysis of about 590 of the donors, a V segment was called functional when productive rearrangements were above 56.7%, and segregating when the standard deviation between donors exceeded 5%. A statistical classification framework was developed to diagnose cytomegalovirus status using the catalog of TCR beta chain sequences. A later analysis assigned V and J genes by comparing TCR nucleotide sequences with IMGT/GENE-DB human TR gene sequences. In a later analysis, CDR3 sequences and most-parsimonious VDJ recombination scenarios were assigned using the TCRdist pipeline. In a later analysis, each TCR beta chain was defined by its CDR3 amino acid sequence together with its V-gene family, and reads without a unique V-gene family were excluded. As a way to deal with suspected cross-contamination and a sequencing artifact, a later analysis dropped over 550 nucleotide sequences that were highly shared and had low generation probability. A later analysis calculated a clonal expansion index for each public chain from normalized within-repertoire ranks of inferred template counts. In a later analysis, generation probabilities were computed using a VDJ recombination model fitted to out-of-frame rearrangements, and the results were checked against IGoR. In a later analysis, hypergeometric tests were used to score TCR-TCR, TCR-HLA and TCR-CMV co-occurrence, with a repertoire-size bias correction applied to TCR pairs. To estimate false discovery rates, a later analysis permuted the HLA or CMV assignments 20 times. In a later analysis, co-occurring TCRs were grouped using DBSCAN, and TCRdist sequence similarity was added for clustering within HLA-allele-positive subsets. Co-occurrence clustering excluded repertoires with fewer than 30,000 or more than 120,000 public chains, plus five with anomalous nucleotide sharing. In its TCRdb copy, this immuneACCESS table keeps in-frame sequences only and misses some clones. Where compared with another copy, unresolved V genes explain less than half of these, and the others have no known cause. The DNA gave D and trimming, while V, J and clone size come from that table. The sample includes about 190,000 clones, with roughly 77% observed a single time. The ten largest make up about 4.6% of the sample.

As regards this clone: Its antigen is unknown. Base-call qualities are not available, and no considerably larger clone is one nucleotide away.

Source material: PBMCs. This receptor was identified in a man aged 25 to 40 in good health and CMV-seropositive.

DNA sequence: TGTGCCAGCAGCCCGGGTCCCACTGAAGCTTTCTTT. This codes for CASSPGPTEAFF. The rearrangement joined TRBV5-6 to TRBJ1-1; the D gene identity is not certain. The CDR3 runs 12 residues from the cysteine to the phenylalanine. The sequence is cut down to CDR3 DNA, 36 bases in frame from base 1. The germline V gene sets CDR1 to SGHDT and CDR2 to YYEEEE. At the junction V is shortened by 4 bases and J by 4 bases, with 8 bases in between. With the rest looked up from the reference TRBV5-6 and TRBJ1-1 genes rather than sequenced, the full variable domain is DAGVTQSPTHLIKTRGQQVTLRCSPKSGHDTVSWYQQALGQGPQFIFQYYEEEERQRGNFPDRFSGHQFPNYSSELNVNALLLGDSALYLCASSPGPTEAFFGQGTRLTVV.